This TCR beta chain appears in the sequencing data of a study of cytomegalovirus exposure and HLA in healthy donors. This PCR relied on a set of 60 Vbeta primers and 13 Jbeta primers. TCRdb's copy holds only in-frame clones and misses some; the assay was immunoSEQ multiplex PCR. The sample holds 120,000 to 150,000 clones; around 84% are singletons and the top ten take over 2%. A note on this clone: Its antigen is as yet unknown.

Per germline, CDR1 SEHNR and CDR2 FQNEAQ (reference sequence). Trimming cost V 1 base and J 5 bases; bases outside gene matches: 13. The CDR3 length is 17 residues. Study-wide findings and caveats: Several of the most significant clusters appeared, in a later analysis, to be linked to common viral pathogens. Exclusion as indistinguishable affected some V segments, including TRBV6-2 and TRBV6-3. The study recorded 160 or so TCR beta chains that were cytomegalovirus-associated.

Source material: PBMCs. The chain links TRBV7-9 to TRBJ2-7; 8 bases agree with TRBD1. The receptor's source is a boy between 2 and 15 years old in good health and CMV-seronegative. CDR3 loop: CASSLDRAYGTGNEQYF. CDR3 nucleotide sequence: TGTGCCAGCAGCTTAGATAGAGCGTACGGGACAGGCAACGAGCAGTACTTC.